This T cell receptor (beta chain) was recovered during a study of vaccination and CD4 T cells after COVID-19. Study-wide context: Vaccination of participants consisted of two doses of either BNT162b2 or mRNA-1273 vaccine.

This sample's treatment: approximately 9-day PBMC culture with coronavirus spike peptide pools or control peptides (ViraFEST assay). Medium was half-exchanged with fresh IL-2 medium on days 3 and 7. At the Johns Hopkins FTIC core, DNA taken from cultured CD4+ T cells was sequenced by way of the Oncomine TCR Beta short-read assay. Once CD4+ T cells had been cultured, genomic DNA was extracted from them. One entry per CDR3 protein, called by TCRdb with MiXCR from the PCR reads. The data contain just over 3,000 distinct CDR3 sequences, more than 60% of them singletons. Study results and limitations: Convalescent patients had a median about 90% of reactive clones appearing only post-vaccination.

This CDR3 comprises 15 residues. V was pared by 1 base and J by 7 bases, with 9 bases of the junction left unmatched. Germline values: CDR1 MDHEN, CDR2 SYDVKM. Concerning this clonotype: Its antigen is currently unknown.

The chain has TRBV28 and TRBJ1-1, with 7 bases fitting TRBD1. The TCR originated in a human donor who had recovered from COVID-19. Sample: CD4+ T cells from blood, cultured in vitro. CDR3 nucleotide sequence: TGTGCCAGCAGTTTATTAAGATCCACAGGGGATGAAGCTTTCTTT. Encoded protein: CASSLLRSTGDEAFF.